What follows is one TCR beta chain and its context. No cognate antigen has been identified for it. Base qualities are not recorded, but no much larger clone differs from it by a single base. CDR1 and CDR2 are drawn from the germline V gene (reference sequence): DFQATT, SNEGSKA. V is reduced by 0 bases and J by 2 bases, leaving a spacing of 8 bases between them. The CDR3 has 13 amino acids, counting the end cysteine and phenylalanine. Just CDR3 DNA is preserved here, 39 bases in frame from base 1. The ophthalmopathy patients had moderately to severely active disease, with a Clinical Activity Score of 3 or higher, a NOSPECS grade of 4 or higher, and a disease duration of less than 3 months. Patients were excluded if they had other autoimmune diseases, uncontrolled infections, pregnancy or lactation. Clinical symptoms, serum thyroxine, TRAb, thyroid ultrasound and orbital computed tomography formed the basis of the diagnosis. Ficoll-Paque density gradient centrifugation was used to isolate PBMCs from around 10 ml of fresh peripheral blood. Total RNA was extracted using Trizol reagent, and RNA quality was checked on an Agilent 2100 Bioanalyzer.

The record originates from a study of Graves' ophthalmopathy and Graves' hyperthyroidism (dated 2018 in TCRdb). Study-level background: Peripheral blood samples were taken at the time of initial diagnosis, before any treatment was given. In total, under 150 blood samples were TCR-sequenced: 43 ophthalmopathy, roughly 80 hyperthyroidism and approximately 17 hyperthyroidism-to-ophthalmopathy patients. For independent validation, a separate cohort was made up of around 19 hyperthyroidism patients plus 17 patients who later progressed from hyperthyroidism to ophthalmopathy. To explore V-J signatures distinguishing ophthalmopathy from hyperthyroidism, a discovery set of 100 patients (fewer than 45 ophthalmopathy, about 57 stable hyperthyroidism) was enrolled. In over 5 hyperthyroidism patients, the T-cell repertoire of thyroid tissue was compared with the T-cell repertoire of blood. The study used signatures of the TCR beta repertoire to tell Graves' ophthalmopathy apart from Graves' hyperthyroidism and to predict which patients would progress to ophthalmopathy. Once sampling was done, hyperthyroidism patients were given methimazole at a starting dose of 30 mg daily, while ophthalmopathy patients were given high-dose intravenous methylprednisolone.

For repertoire sequencing, TCR beta CDR3 regions were amplified from RNA transcripts. The first round of RT-PCR was done with HTBI primers and the Qiagen OneStep RT-PCR kit, and was followed by a second round of multiplex PCR, then size selection and purification. Libraries were sequenced on an Illumina HiSeq2000 using paired-end 100 bp reads. For the original study's pipeline: SOAPnuke was used to process the reads, throwing out any read that had adapters, had uncalled bases, had a mean Phred below 15, or lacked an exact constant-primer or identifier match. COPE v1.2.5 was used to merge high-quality paired reads. Each unique nucleotide sequence was defined as a clonotype, and clonotypes were aligned to IMGT TRB V, D and J references with MiTCR v1.1. The analysis was limited to V-J combinations with a frequency above 0.0001, which together covered approximately 99% of the repertoires. For each V-J combination, a TCR clonal expansion and chaos score was defined as F50 clonal expansion divided by the chaos observed in the TCRdist matrix. Welch's t-statistics and random forest were used to narrow the features down to around 13 V-J combinations, which were then fed into a naive Bayes classifier. Thyroid-blood repertoire similarity was quantified with the Morisita-Horn index. TCRdb applied fastp at Q25 and MiXCR to the public reads, then kept only in-frame beta chains. Here each entry gathers all rows of one CDR3 protein and keeps the most common genes and DNA. None of the V and J calls come from the authors' own analysis; TCRdb made them. The sample has about 740,000 distinct CDR3 sequences on record, 40% of them singletons. Of the sample, 40% to 55% is held by the ten largest clones.

Paper-wide results and their limitations: In validation, the model predicted ophthalmopathy progression with more than 55% sensitivity and approximately 72% specificity; some twelve predicted patients were CT-confirmed with GO in a median of 6.5 months. Among expanded thyroid clonotypes with frequency above 0.001, most also showed up in blood, which suggests that blood repertoires may reflect the thyroid immune response. No statistical method was used to set the sample size in advance, and the investigators knew which group each participant was assigned to. In cross-validation, the 13-signature model distinguished ophthalmopathy from stable hyperthyroidism with roughly 90% sensitivity and nearly 82% specificity, and in the test set the corresponding values were approximately 80% and 68%.

The TCR comes from an adult man with Graves' ophthalmopathy. Recombination connected TRBV20-1 to TRBJ2-7; the D gene cannot be named for sure. Input material: peripheral blood. CDR3 region: CSARETATYEQYF. The DNA is as follows: TGCAGTGCTAGAGAAACCGCAACCTACGAGCAGTACTTC.